Following are 16 T cell receptor beta chains from one sample sequenced in a study of blood T cell repertoires in COVID-19. Profiling relied on immunoSEQ multiplex PCR, and the TCRdb table lists in-frame clones only, not all of them. The data show about 45,000 clones, with roughly 80% seen just once and 15% to 20% held by the top ten. Material for sequencing was peripheral blood. These receptors came from a man in his 70s with acute or convalescent COVID-19.

The chain uses TRBV11-3 and TRBJ2-2, with D possibly matching TRBD1 (5 bases). Between the trimmed V and J ends, which lost 5 bases and 3 bases, there was a span of 10 bases. This CDR3 is 14 amino acids long. CDR1 and CDR2 (germline): SGHNT, YENEEA. CDR3 region: CASSQGWDTGELFF. In nucleotides, the CDR3 is TGTGCCAGCAGCCAGGGCTGGGACACCGGGGAGCTGTTTTTT.

J is TRBJ2-7 and V is TRBV5-4; 7 bases map to TRBD1. J lost 2 bases, V lost 4 bases, and 9 bases had no gene match. This CDR3 spans 15 amino acids. Germline CDR1 and CDR2: SGHNT and YYREEE (reference sequence). DNA for the CDR3: TGTGCCAGCAGCCAAGGACAGGTACTAACCTACGAGCAGTACTTC. It encodes CASSQGQVLTYEQYF.

The V gene is TRBV6-1, the J gene TRBJ2-1; 10 nucleotides align to TRBD2. V trimming: 2 bases; J trimming: 1 base; junction bases outside the gene matches: 2. The CDR3 totals 16 residues. CDR1 is MNHNS and CDR2 is SASEGT in the germline V gene. CDR3 in DNA: TGTGCCAGCAGTGAAAGCGGGGGGGGATCCTACAATGAGCAGTTCTTC. Protein sequence: CASSESGGGSYNEQFF.

The rearrangement joins TRBV7-6 to TRBJ2-3; TRBD2 aligns across 7 bases. Germline V CDR1 and CDR2: SGHVS, FNYEAQ. V lost 5 bases and J lost 4; bases outside the gene matches: 12. This CDR3 comprises 16 residues. Here the CDR3 reads CASSRSSGGGSDTQYF. Written as DNA, the CDR3 is TGTGCCAGCAGCCGCTCTTCCGGCGGGGGATCAGATACGCAGTATTTT.

The chain joins TRBV3-1 (or the pseudogene TRBV3-2) to TRBJ1-4, with 9 bases that match TRBD1. CDR1 is LGHDT, CDR2 YNNKEL, per germline (reference sequence). The CDR3 has 13 amino acids. The trim removed 6 bases at V and 7 bases at J, leaving 3 bases unmatched. The DNA of the CDR3 is TGTGCCAGCAGAGCGGACAGGGGTGAAAAACTGTTTTTT. Protein product: CASRADRGEKLFF.

The chain is built from TRBV7-2 and TRBJ1-3, with 7 positions matching TRBD1. V gave up 1 base and J gave up 4 bases; unmatched junction bases: 4. Per the germline V gene, CDR1 is SGHTA and CDR2 is FQGNSA. The CDR3 extends over 15 amino acids. In nucleotides, the CDR3 is TGTGCCAGCAGCTTAGACGGGACAGTAGGAAACACCATATATTTT. The encoded protein is CASSLDGTVGNTIYF.

This clone was found a few times. This chain connects TRBV5-5 to TRBJ1-2; D gene ambiguous. This CDR3 contains 13 residues. V lost 2 bases and J lost 7, with 12 bases in between. Germline-derived CDR1 and CDR2 are SGHKS and YYEKEE (reference sequence). The CDR3 DNA is TGTGCCAGCAGCTTAGACGGGTGGCGTGGCTACACCTTC. This sequence encodes CASSLDGWRGYTF.

The rearrangement links TRBV4-1 to TRBJ2-5; 8 bases align to TRBD2. The CDR3 loop spans 15 amino acids. In germline, CDR1 is MGHRA, CDR2 YSYEKL. Trimming cost V 4 bases and J 5 bases; bases outside gene matches: 9. The CDR3 protein is CASSPAGGAGETQYF. The CDR3 DNA is TGCGCCAGCAGCCCTGCGGGGGGCGCAGGGGAGACCCAGTACTTC.

V is TRBV6-5 and J is TRBJ1-1; a possible D gene is TRBD1 (6 bases). The CDR3 is made up of 14 amino acids. V lost 5 bases and J lost 0, with 10 bases in between. The V gene's germline CDR1 is MNHEY and CDR2 SVGAGI. Here the CDR3 reads CASSQQGMNTEAFF. The CDR3, as DNA: TGTGCCAGCAGTCAACAGGGAATGAACACTGAAGCTTTCTTT.

This clone came up a few times. The rearrangement links TRBV4-1 to TRBJ2-2, with a possible D match to TRBD1 (5 bases). The CDR3 length is 14 residues. The V and J ends lost 2 bases and 5 bases respectively, with 9 bases between them. Germline V gene data show CDR1 as MGHRA and CDR2 as YSYEKL. CDR3 amino acids: CASSQQGWTGELFF. DNA for the CDR3: TGCGCCAGCAGCCAACAGGGATGGACCGGGGAGCTGTTTTTT.

The chain recombines TRBV6-5 with TRBJ1-6; maybe TRBD1 (6 bases). The CDR3 runs to 13 residues. Between the trimmed V and J ends, which lost 7 bases and 12 bases, there was a span of 16 bases. Per germline, CDR1 MNHEY and CDR2 SVGAGI. This CDR3 reads CASKLQGKGPLHF. The CDR3 region has the DNA TGTGCCAGCAAGCTACAGGGAAAGGGACCCCTCCACTTT.

There are a few counts of this clone. The chain recombines TRBV9 with TRBJ2-1, with 10 bases fitting TRBD2. The CDR3 is 16 residues long. Germline V gene data show CDR1 as SGDLS and CDR2 as YYNGEE. V lost 2 bases and J lost 7; bases outside the gene matches: 9. The CDR3 is CASSVLGAGGQNEQFF. For the CDR3, the DNA is TGTGCCAGCAGCGTCTTAGGAGCGGGGGGGCAGAATGAGCAGTTCTTC.

J is TRBJ1-1 and V is TRBV28; TRBD1 agrees at 8 bases. CDR1 is MDHEN, CDR2 SYDVKM, per germline. The CDR3 has 14 residues. V lost 8 bases, J lost 0 bases, and 5 bases stayed unmatched. Here the CDR3 DNA reads TGTGCCAGCGTGCGGACAGGGATGAACACTGAAGCTTTCTTT. It translates to CASVRTGMNTEAFF.

The V call is TRBV4-2, the J call TRBJ2-7, with a possible D match to TRBD1 (5 bases). Trimming took 4 bases from V and 1 from J, leaving 14 bases between them. The CDR3 loop spans 15 amino acids. The germline gives CDR1 LGHNA, CDR2 YNFKEQ. The CDR3 region is CASSLSERGSYEQYF. In DNA form, the CDR3 reads TGTGCCAGCAGCCTTTCCGAAAGGGGATCCTACGAGCAGTACTTC.

V is TRBV6-5 and J is TRBJ2-1; D perhaps matches TRBD1 (6 bases). Germline assignment: CDR1 MNHEY and CDR2 SVGAGI. The CDR3 length is 15 residues. Trimming took off 7 bases at V and 0 bases at J, with 13 bases between the two ends. The CDR3 DNA sequence: TGTGCCAGCAAACTAGGGACAACCTCCTACAATGAGCAGTTCTTC. It specifies CASKLGTTSYNEQFF.

V is TRBV5-1 and J is TRBJ1-2; maybe TRBD1 (5 bases). CDR3 length: 16 amino acids. Germline V lookup: CDR1 SGHRS, CDR2 YFSETQ. V was trimmed by 4 bases and J by 3 bases, leaving 19 bases between them. The CDR3 reads CASSETPGGVDYGYTF. In DNA, the CDR3 is TGCGCCAGCAGCGAAACCCCCGGGGGGGTGGACTATGGCTACACCTTC.